Below are 13 T cell receptor beta chains sequenced from a single sample in a study of OX40 agonist ivuxolimab in advanced cancers. Profiled with immunoSEQ multiplex PCR; TCRdb holds only in-frame clones, not every one. The sample carries roughly 41,000 clones, 85% recorded once. The material sequenced was CD4+ or CD8+ T cells sorted from blood, taken in a trial of the OX40 agonist ivuxolimab. These receptors were collected from an adult with an advanced solid tumor such as melanoma, head and neck, liver or kidney cancer.

The chain combines TRBV14 with TRBJ1-6; the D gene is possibly TRBD1 (6 bases). The CDR3 is made up of 14 amino acids. Trimming removed 6 bases at V and 7 bases at J, with 13 bases between. Germline CDR1 and CDR2: SGHDN and FVKESK. CDR3: CASSITGRNSPLHF. As DNA, the CDR3 is TGTGCCAGCAGTATAACAGGGCGGAATTCACCCCTCCACTTT.

The rearrangement links TRBV2 to TRBJ2-3; 9 nucleotides agree with TRBD1. J gave up 3 bases and V 6 bases, and 7 bases lay outside the gene matches. The CDR3 runs to 15 residues. CDR1 SNHLY and CDR2 FYNNEI come from the germline V gene. This CDR3 reads CASSQRQGVTDTQYF. The CDR3, as DNA: TGTGCCAGCAGCCAGAGACAGGGGGTTACAGATACGCAGTATTTT.

V usage is TRBV6-1 and J usage is TRBJ1-2; D possibly corresponds to TRBD1 (6 bases). CDR1 and CDR2 from the germline V gene are MNHNS and SASEGT. The CDR3 has 15 residues. The germline V and J ends were trimmed by 1 base and 4 bases, with 13 bases remaining between them. CDR3 DNA: TGTGCCAGCAGTGAAGGAGGGGGTCGGGGCTATGGCTACACCTTC. Translation gives CASSEGGGRGYGYTF.

This chain uses TRBV21-1 with TRBJ1-1; TRBD1 reflects the table's D call only, with no check against the DNA. TRBV21-1 is noted as a pseudogene. This CDR3 has 18 residues. CDR3 loop: CASIPFGVPDRVNTEAFF. CDR3 DNA: TGTGCCAGCATTCCCTTCGGCGTTCCGGACAGGGTGAACACTGAAGCTTTCTTT.

The V call is TRBV6-1, the J call TRBJ1-5; D may be TRBD1 (5 bases). There are 15 residues in the CDR3. The germline V and J ends were trimmed by 2 bases and 6 bases, with 14 bases remaining between them. Looked up from germline, CDR1 is MNHNS and CDR2 is SASEGT. Written as DNA, the CDR3 is TGTGCCAGCAGTGAAAGGGGAGGGGAGGGTCAGCCCCAGCATTTT. This translates into CASSERGGEGQPQHF.

The chain joins TRBV7-9 to TRBJ2-7; TRBD1 is a possible D gene (6 bases). Trimming pared 3 bases from V and 5 bases from J, leaving 11 bases between. This CDR3 has 13 residues. Per the germline V gene, CDR1 is SEHNR and CDR2 is FQNEAQ (reference sequence). CDR3 nucleotides: TGTGCCAGCAGCTTTGTACAGGGAAACGAGCAGTACTTC. It translates to CASSFVQGNEQYF.

The chain joins TRBV6-6 to TRBJ2-1, with D possibly TRBD2 on 6 matching bases. CDR1 and CDR2 from the germline V gene are MNHNY and SVGAGI (reference sequence). Trimming pared 6 bases from V and 3 bases from J, leaving 9 bases between. The CDR3 is 13 residues long. CDR3 amino acids: CASSGLLYNEQFF. DNA of the CDR3: TGTGCCAGCAGCGGACTACTCTACAATGAGCAGTTCTTC.

J is TRBJ2-3 and V is TRBV10-1; 11 nucleotides agree with TRBD2. This CDR3 spans 16 amino acids. CDR1 and CDR2 from the germline V gene are WNHNN and SYGVQD (reference sequence). Trimming took 6 bases from V and 5 from J; bases not matched to a gene: 10. CDR3 DNA: TGCGCCAGCAGCGGGGGACTAGCGGTTACTAAAGATACGCAGTATTTT. It is translated as CASSGGLAVTKDTQYF.

The rearrangement uses TRBV28 and TRBJ2-7; D perhaps matches TRBD2 (5 bases). CDR1 and CDR2 from the germline V gene are MDHEN and SYDVKM. This CDR3 is built from 14 residues. V shed 6 bases and J shed 1 base, with 13 bases lying between them. The chain's CDR3 is CASRRADGSYEQYF. CDR3 bases: TGTGCCAGCAGGAGGGCCGACGGATCCTACGAGCAGTACTTC.

The chain is built from TRBV28 and TRBJ1-5; no reliable D call. Germline CDR1 is MDHEN and CDR2 is SYDVKM. Trimming removed 4 bases at V and 6 bases at J, with 7 bases between. The CDR3 length is 12 residues. The CDR3: CASSSEGQPQHF. As DNA, the CDR3 is TGTGCCAGCAGTTCAGAAGGTCAGCCCCAGCATTTT.

This chain connects TRBV7-2 to TRBJ2-3; D is perhaps TRBD1 or TRBD2 (6 bases each). Germline CDR1 SGHTA, CDR2 FQGNSA. The CDR3 covers 16 residues. V was cut by 5 bases and J by 6 bases, with 21 bases left in between. CDR3 DNA: TGTGCCAGCAGCCCAGGTGGCCGCGGGACAAGTGATACGCAGTATTTT. The encoded protein is CASSPGGRGTSDTQYF. The full variable domain, its missing parts supplied by reference TRBV7-2 and TRBJ2-3, is GAGVSQSPSNKVTEKGKDVELRCDPISGHTALYWYRQSLGQGLEFLIYFQGNSAPDKSGLPSDRFSAERTGGSVSTLTIQRTQQEDSAVYLCASSPGGRGTSDTQYFGPGTRLTVL.

The chain couples TRBV7-9 to TRBJ2-7; D is unresolved. V dropped 1 base and J dropped 0 bases, with 10 bases sitting between them. CDR1 and CDR2 (germline): SEHNR, FQNEAQ (reference sequence). CDR3 length equals 15 residues. Here the CDR3 DNA reads TGTGCCAGCAGCTTAGGGTTCGGGCCCTCCTACGAGCAGTACTTC. Translated: CASSLGFGPSYEQYF.

The CDR3 DNA follows: TGCAGTGCTGGCCCTCCAGAGACCCAGTACTTC. The encoded protein is CSAGPPETQYF. The rearrangement links TRBV20-1 to TRBJ2-5; D not resolved. This CDR3 contains 11 residues. Trimming stripped 5 bases from V and 4 bases from J, with 8 bases between. Germline lookup yields CDR1 DFQATT and CDR2 SNEGSKA (reference sequence).